These T cell receptor beta chains were read from a single sample in a study of spatial heterogeneity in lung cancer. TCRdb redid the calling of the 5' RACE reads with MiXCR, one entry per CDR3 protein. The sample contains tens of thousands of distinct CDR3 sequences, 7.5% of which appear only once. Specimen: PBMCs, collected at surgery. These receptors were taken from a male donor with early-stage non-small cell lung cancer. Both conserved end residues are part of each CDR3. The D gene is left open where the match is weak. Clone size is given for some rows only: seen once, a few or many times, or a class if the clone is expanded.

d_gene	v_gene	abundance	j_gene	CDR3nt	CDR3aa
NA	TRBV7-2	NA	TRBJ1-1	TGTGCCAGCAGCTTAGATGAGGGAATGAACACTGAAGCTTTCTTT	CASSLDEGMNTEAFF
NA	TRBV7-3	few	TRBJ1-2	TGTGCCAGCAGCTCTCAGGGAGGCACTGGCTACACCTTC	CASSSQGGTGYTF
TRBD2	TRBV7-3	NA	TRBJ2-5	TGTGCCAGCAGCTTGGGAGGGACGGCTGGGGTGACCCAGTACTTC	CASSLGGTAGVTQYF
TRBD1	TRBV10-3	few	TRBJ1-5	TGTGCCATCAGTGAGCGTCAGGGGGCTCTTCAGCCCCAGCATTTT	CAISERQGALQPQHF
NA	TRBV7-2	NA	TRBJ2-3	TGTGCCAGCAGCTTGGGACAGAGCGGGCATACGCAGTATTTT	CASSLGQSGHTQYF
TRBD2	TRBV12-3/TRBV12-4	few	TRBJ2-2	TGTGCCAGCAGCTCCGGGGGGGTGAACACCGGGGAGCTGTTTTTT	CASSSGGVNTGELFF
TRBD1	TRBV20-1	NA	TRBJ1-2	TGCAGTGCTAGAACATCTAAAGGACAGGGAACATCCTATGGCTACACCTTC	CSARTSKGQGTSYGYTF
TRBD1	TRBV6-1	NA	TRBJ2-6	TGTGCCAGCAGTAGGGGGACAGGGAGCTCTGGGGCCAACGTCCTGACTTTC	CASSRGTGSSGANVLTF
TRBD2	TRBV5-1	few	TRBJ2-5	TGCGCCAGCAGCTCCAATGGGGCTAGCGGGAGTTGGGAGACCCAGTACTTC	CASSSNGASGSWETQYF
TRBD1	TRBV12-3/TRBV12-4	many	TRBJ1-2	TGTGCCAGCAGCCACACTACGACAGGGCTCTATGGCTACACCTTC	CASSHTTTGLYGYTF
TRBD1	TRBV14	few	TRBJ2-5	TGTGCCAGCAGCCAAGTCAGGGGGCGCCTTGCTAAAGAGACCCAGTACTTC	CASSQVRGRLAKETQYF
TRBD2	TRBV11-1	NA	TRBJ2-3	TGTGCCAGCAGCTTAGGGGCTAGCGGCATCACAGATACGCAGTATTTT	CASSLGASGITDTQYF
NA	TRBV19	NA	TRBJ1-2	TGTGCCAGTAGTATGGGCGGACTCTATGGCTACACCTTC	CASSMGGLYGYTF
NA	TRBV29-1	many	TRBJ2-1	TGCAGCGTTTTAGTGGGGAGCTCCTACAATGAGCAGTTCTTC	CSVLVGSSYNEQFF
NA	TRBV5-1	NA	TRBJ2-5	TGCGCCAGCAGCTACGAGGCGCCGTACCAAGAGACCCAGTACTTC	CASSYEAPYQETQYF
NA	TRBV2	many	TRBJ2-2	TGTGCCAGCAAAGAGCGGTTCACCGGGGAGCTGTTTTTT	CASKERFTGELFF
NA	TRBV6-2/TRBV6-3	many	TRBJ1-4	TGTGCCAGCAGTCGCCGTAGACCACCCGACATTGAAAAACTGTTTTTT	CASSRRRPPDIEKLFF
NA	TRBV13	many	TRBJ2-4	TGTGCCAGCAGCTGGTCCAAAAACATTCAGTACTTC	CASSWSKNIQYF
TRBD1	TRBV20-1	few	TRBJ1-3	TGCAGTGCGACCGGGACAGGGGACGGAAACACCATATATTTT	CSATGTGDGNTIYF
TRBD1	TRBV29-1	NA	TRBJ1-1	TGCAGCGTTACCGGGACAGCCAACACTGAAGCTTTCTTT	CSVTGTANTEAFF
NA	TRBV5-1	many	TRBJ1-5	TGCGCCAGCAGCTTGTCTCCCGGAAGCAATCAGCCCCAGCATTTT	CASSLSPGSNQPQHF
NA	TRBV20-1	NA	TRBJ1-5	TGCAGTGCTAGAGAGCTGGGAGGCGGACAGTATCAGCCCCAGCATTTT	CSARELGGGQYQPQHF